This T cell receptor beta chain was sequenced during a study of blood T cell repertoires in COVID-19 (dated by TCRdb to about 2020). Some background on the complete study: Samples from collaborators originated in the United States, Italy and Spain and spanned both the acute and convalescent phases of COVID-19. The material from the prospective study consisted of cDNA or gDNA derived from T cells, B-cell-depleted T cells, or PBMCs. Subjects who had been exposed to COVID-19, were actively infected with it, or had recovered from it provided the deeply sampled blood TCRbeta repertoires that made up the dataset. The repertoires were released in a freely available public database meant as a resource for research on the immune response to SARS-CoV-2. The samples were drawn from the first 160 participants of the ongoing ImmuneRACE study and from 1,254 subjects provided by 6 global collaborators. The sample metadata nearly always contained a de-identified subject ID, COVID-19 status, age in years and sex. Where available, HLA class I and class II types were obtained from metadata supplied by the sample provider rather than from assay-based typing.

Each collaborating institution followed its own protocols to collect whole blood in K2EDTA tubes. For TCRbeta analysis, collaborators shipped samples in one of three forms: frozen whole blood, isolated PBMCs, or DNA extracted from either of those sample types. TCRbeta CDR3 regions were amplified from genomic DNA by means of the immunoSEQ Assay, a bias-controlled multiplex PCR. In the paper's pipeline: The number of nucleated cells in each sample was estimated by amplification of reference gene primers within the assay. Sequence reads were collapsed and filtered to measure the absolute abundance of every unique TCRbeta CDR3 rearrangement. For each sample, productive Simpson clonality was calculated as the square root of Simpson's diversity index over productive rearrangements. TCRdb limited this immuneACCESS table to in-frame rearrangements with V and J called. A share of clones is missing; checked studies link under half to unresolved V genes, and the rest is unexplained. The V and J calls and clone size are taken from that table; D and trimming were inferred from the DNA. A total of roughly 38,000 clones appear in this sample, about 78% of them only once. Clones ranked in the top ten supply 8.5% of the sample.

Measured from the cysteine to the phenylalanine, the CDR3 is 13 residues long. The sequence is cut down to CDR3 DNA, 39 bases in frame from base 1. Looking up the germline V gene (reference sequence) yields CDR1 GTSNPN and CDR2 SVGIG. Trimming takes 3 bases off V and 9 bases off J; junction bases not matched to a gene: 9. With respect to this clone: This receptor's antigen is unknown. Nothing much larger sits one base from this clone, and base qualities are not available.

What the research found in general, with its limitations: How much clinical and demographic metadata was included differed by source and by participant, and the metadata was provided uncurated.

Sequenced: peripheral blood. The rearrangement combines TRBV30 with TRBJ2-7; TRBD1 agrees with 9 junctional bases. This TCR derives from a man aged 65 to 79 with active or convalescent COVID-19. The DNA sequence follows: TGTGCCTGGAGGAGGGGACAGGGATATGGGCAGTACTTC. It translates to CAWRRGQGYGQYF.